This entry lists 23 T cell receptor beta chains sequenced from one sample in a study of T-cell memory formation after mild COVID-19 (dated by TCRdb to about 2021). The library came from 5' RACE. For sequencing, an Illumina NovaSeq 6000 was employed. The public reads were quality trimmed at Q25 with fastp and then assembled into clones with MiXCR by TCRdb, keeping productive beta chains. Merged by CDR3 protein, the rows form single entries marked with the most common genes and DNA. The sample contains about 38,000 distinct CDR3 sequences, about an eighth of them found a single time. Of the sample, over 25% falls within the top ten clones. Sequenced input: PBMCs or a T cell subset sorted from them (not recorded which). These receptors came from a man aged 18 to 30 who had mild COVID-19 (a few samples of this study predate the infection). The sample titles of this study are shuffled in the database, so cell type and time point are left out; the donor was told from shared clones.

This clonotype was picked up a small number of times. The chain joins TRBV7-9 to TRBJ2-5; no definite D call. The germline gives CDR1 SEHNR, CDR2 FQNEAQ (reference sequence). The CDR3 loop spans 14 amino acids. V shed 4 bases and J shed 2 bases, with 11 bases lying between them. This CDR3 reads CASSSLSQQETQYF. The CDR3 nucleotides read TGTGCCAGCAGCTCCCTGTCCCAACAAGAGACCCAGTACTTC.

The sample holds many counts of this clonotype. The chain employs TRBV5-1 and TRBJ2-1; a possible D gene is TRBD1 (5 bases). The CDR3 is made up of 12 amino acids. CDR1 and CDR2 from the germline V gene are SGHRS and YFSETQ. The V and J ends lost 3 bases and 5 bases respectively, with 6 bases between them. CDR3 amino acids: CASSSGHNEQFF. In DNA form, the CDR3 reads TGCGCCAGCAGCTCAGGGCACAATGAGCAGTTCTTC.

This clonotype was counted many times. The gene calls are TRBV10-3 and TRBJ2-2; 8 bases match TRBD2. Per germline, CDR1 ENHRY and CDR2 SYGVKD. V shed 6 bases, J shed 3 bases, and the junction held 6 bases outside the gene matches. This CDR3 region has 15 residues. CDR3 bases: TGTGCCATCAGGACGGGCGGGGGGTACACCGGGGAGCTGTTTTTT. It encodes CAIRTGGGYTGELFF.

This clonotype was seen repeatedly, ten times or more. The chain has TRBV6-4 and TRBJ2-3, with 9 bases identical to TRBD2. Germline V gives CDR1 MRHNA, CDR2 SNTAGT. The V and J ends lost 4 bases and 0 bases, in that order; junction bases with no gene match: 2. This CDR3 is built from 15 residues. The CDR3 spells CASSGGGASTDTQYF. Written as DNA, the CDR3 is TGTGCCAGCAGTGGCGGGGGGGCCAGCACAGATACGCAGTATTTT.

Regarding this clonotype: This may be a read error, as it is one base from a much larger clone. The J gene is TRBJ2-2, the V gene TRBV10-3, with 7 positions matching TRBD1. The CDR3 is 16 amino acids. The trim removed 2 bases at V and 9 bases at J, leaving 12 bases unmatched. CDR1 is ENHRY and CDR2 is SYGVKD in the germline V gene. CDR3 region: CAISEPPDRLIWELFF. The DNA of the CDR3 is TGTGCCATCAGTGAGCCGCCGGACAGGCTCATCTGGGAGCTGTTTTTT.

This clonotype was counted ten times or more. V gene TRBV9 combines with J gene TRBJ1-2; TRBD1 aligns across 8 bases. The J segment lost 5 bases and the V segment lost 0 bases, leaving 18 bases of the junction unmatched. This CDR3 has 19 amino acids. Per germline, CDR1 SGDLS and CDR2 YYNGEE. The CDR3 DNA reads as TGTGCCAGCAGCGTAGCCAAAGACCCCAATCGACAGGGGAGATATGGCTACACCTTC. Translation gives CASSVAKDPNRQGRYGYTF.

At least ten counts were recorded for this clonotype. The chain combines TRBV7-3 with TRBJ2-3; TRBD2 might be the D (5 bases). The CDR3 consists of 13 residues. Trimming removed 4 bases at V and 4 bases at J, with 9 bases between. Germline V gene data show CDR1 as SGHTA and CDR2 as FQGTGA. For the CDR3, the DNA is TGTGCCAGCAGCTCCCTAGCAGCAGATACGCAGTATTTT. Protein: CASSSLAADTQYF.

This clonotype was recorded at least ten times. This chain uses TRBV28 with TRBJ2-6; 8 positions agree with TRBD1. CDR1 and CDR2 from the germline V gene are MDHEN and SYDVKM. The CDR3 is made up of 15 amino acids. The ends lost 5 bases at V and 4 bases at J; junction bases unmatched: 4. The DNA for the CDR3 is TGTGCCAGCAGTCGCAGGGGGCTGGGGGCCAACGTCCTGACTTTC. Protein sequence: CASSRRGLGANVLTF.

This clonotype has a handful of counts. The CDR3 bases are TGTGCCAGCAGCTTAGTTGCAGGGGCGTGGGCCAACGTCCTGACTTTC. Its protein is CASSLVAGAWANVLTF. The V gene is TRBV11-2, the J gene TRBJ2-6; D possibly corresponds to TRBD1 (6 bases). With 1 base removed from V and 5 bases from J, the gap between germline ends came to 12 bases. CDR3 length equals 16 residues. CDR1 is SGHAT, CDR2 FQNNGV, per germline.

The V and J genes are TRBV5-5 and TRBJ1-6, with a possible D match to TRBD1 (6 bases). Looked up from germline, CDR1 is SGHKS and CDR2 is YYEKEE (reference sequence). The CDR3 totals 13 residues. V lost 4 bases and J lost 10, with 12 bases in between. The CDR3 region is CASSRWGPSPLHF. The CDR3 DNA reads TGTGCCAGCAGCCGGTGGGGGCCGTCACCCCTCCACTTT. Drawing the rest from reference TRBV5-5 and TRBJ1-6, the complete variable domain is DAGVTQSPTHLIKTRGQQVTLRCSPISGHKSVSWYQQVLGQGPQFIFQYYEKEERGRGNFPDRFSARQFPNYSSELNVNALLLGDSALYLCASSRWGPSPLHFGNGTRLTVT.

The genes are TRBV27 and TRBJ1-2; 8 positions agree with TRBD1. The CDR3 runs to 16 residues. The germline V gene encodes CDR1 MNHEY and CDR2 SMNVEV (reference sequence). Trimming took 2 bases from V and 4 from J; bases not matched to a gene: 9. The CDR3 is CASSLEATGGLYGYTF. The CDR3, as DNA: TGTGCCAGCAGTTTAGAGGCCACAGGGGGACTCTATGGCTACACCTTC.

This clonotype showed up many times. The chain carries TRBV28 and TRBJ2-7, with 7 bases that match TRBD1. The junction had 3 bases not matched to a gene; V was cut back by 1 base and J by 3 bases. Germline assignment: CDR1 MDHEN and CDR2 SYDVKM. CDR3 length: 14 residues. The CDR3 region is CASSLFGTDYEQYV. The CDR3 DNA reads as TGTGCCAGCAGTTTATTCGGGACAGACTACGAGCAGTACGTC.

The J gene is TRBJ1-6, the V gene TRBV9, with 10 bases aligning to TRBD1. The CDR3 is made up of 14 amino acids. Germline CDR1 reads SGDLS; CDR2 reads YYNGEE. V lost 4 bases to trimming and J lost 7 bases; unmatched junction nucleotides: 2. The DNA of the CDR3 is TGTGCCAGCAGCCCGGGACAGGGGAATTCACCCCTCCACTTT. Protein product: CASSPGQGNSPLHF.

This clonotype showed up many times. CDR3 in DNA: TGTGCCACCAGCAGAGAAGTGTTTGAAAAACTGTTTTTT. Amino acids: CATSREVFEKLFF. This chain joins TRBV15 and TRBJ1-4; D remains ambiguous. Per the germline V gene, CDR1 is LNHNV and CDR2 is YYDKDF (reference sequence). The V gene lost 0 bases and the J gene lost 7 bases, with 6 bases spanning the gap. The CDR3 spans 13 residues. Looking up the rest from reference TRBV15 and TRBJ1-4 gives the full variable domain: DAMVIQNPRYQVTQFGKPVTLSCSQTLNHNVMYWYQQKSSQAPKLLFHYYDKDFNNEADTPDNFQSRRPNTSFCFLDIRSPGLGDTAMYLCATSREVFEKLFFGSGTQLSVL.

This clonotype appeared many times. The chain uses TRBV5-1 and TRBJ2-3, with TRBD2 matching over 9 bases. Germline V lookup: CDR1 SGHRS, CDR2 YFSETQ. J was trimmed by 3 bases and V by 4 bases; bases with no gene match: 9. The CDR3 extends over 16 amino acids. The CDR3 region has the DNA TGCGCCAGCAGCCCGTCCGCGAGCGGGAGGACAGATACGCAGTATTTT. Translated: CASSPSASGRTDTQYF.

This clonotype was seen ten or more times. In DNA, the CDR3 is TGCACCAGCAGCCAAGTTAGCGGGCCCCTCCAAGAGACCCAGTACTTC. This translates into CTSSQVSGPLQETQYF. The rearrangement uses TRBV1 and TRBJ2-5; the D segment call TRBD2 is taken from the table without a DNA check. TRBV1 is a pseudogene. CDR3 length: 16 amino acids.

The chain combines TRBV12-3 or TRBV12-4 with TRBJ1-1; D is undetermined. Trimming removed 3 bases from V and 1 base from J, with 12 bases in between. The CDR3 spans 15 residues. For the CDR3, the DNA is TGTGCCAGCAGTTTCGGAAGTTCTGGGAACACTGAAGCTTTCTTT. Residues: CASSFGSSGNTEAFF.

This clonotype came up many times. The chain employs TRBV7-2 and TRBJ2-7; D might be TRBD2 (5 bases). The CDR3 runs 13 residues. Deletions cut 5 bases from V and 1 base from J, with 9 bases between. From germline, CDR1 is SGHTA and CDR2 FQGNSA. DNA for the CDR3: TGTGCCAGCAGCCTTTGGGAGTCCTACGAGCAGTACTTC. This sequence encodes CASSLWESYEQYF.

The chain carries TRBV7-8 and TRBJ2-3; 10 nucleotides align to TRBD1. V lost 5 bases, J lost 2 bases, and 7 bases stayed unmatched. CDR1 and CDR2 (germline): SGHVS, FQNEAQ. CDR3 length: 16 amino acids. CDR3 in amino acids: CASSVPGTGVTDTQYF. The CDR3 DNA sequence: TGTGCCAGCAGCGTTCCCGGGACAGGGGTCACAGATACGCAGTATTTT.

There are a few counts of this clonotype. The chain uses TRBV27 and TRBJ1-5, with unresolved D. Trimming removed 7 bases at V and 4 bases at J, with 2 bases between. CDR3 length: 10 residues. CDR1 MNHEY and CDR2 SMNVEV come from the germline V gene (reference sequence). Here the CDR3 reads CASINQPQHF. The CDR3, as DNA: TGTGCCAGCATTAATCAGCCCCAGCATTTT.

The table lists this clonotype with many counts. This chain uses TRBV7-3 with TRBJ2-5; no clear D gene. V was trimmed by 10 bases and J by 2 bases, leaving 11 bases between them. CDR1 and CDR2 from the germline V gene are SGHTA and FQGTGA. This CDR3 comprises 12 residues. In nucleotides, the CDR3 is TGTGCCACCTCTTACAGACAAGAGACCCAGTACTTC. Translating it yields CATSYRQETQYF.

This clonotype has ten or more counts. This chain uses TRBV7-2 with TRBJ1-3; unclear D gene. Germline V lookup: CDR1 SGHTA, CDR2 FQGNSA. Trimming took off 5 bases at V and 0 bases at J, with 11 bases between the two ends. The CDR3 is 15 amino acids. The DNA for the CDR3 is TGTGCCAGCAGCCCCGGCCCCTTCTCTGGAAACACCATATATTTT. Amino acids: CASSPGPFSGNTIYF. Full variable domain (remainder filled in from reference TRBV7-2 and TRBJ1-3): GAGVSQSPSNKVTEKGKDVELRCDPISGHTALYWYRQSLGQGLEFLIYFQGNSAPDKSGLPSDRFSAERTGGSVSTLTIQRTQQEDSAVYLCASSPGPFSGNTIYFGEGSWLTVV.

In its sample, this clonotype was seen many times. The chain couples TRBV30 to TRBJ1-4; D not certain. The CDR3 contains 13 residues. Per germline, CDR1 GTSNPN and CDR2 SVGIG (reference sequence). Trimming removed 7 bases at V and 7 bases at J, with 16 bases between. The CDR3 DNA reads TGTGCCTATGCCGTTTTAGGCGGTGAAAAACTGTTTTTT. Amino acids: CAYAVLGGEKLFF.